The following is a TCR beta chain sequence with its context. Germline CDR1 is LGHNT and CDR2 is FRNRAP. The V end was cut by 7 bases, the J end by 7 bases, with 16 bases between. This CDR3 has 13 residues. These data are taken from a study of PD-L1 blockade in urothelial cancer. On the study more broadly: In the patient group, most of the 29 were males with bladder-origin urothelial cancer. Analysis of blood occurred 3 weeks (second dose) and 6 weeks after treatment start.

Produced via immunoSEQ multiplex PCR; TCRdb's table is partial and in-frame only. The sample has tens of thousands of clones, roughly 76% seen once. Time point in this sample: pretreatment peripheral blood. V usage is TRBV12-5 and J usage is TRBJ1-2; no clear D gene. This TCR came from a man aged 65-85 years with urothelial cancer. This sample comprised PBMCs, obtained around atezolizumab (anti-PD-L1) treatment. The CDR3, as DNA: TGTGCTAGTGCCTTAGGAGGAAGCAGTGGCTACACCTTC. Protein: CASALGGSSGYTF.